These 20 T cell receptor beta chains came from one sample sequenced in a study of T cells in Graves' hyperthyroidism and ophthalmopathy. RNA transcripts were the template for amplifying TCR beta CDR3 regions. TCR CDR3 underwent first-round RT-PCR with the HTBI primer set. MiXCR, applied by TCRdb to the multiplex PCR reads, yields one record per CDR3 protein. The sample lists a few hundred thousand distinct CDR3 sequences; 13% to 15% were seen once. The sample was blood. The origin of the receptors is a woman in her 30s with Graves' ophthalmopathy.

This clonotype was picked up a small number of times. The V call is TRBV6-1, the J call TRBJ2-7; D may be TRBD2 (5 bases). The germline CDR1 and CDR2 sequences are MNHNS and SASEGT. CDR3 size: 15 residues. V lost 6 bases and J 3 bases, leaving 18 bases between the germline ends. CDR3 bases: TGTGCCAGCAGCGTCGGGCCCGGGATGGGCTACGAGCAGTACTTC. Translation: CASSVGPGMGYEQYF.

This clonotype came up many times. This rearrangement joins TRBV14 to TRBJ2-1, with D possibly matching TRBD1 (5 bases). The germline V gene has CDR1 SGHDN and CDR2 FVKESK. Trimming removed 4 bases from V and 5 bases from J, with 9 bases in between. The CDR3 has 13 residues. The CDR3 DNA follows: TGTGCCAGCAGCCTACAGGCTCACAATGAGCAGTTCTTC. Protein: CASSLQAHNEQFF.

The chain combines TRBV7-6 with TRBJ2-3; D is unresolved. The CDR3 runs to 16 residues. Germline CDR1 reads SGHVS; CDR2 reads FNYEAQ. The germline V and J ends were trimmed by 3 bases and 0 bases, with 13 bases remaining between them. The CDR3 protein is CASSFHHGVSTDTQYF. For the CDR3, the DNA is TGTGCCAGCAGCTTTCATCACGGTGTCAGCACAGATACGCAGTATTTT.

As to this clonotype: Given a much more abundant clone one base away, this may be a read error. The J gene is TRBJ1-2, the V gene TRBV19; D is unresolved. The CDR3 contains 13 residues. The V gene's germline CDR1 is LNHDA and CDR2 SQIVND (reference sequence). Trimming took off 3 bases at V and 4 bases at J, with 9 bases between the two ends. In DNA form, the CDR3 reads TGTGCCAGTAGTATCCACGGCGGCTATGGCTACACCTTC. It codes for CASSIHGGYGYTF.

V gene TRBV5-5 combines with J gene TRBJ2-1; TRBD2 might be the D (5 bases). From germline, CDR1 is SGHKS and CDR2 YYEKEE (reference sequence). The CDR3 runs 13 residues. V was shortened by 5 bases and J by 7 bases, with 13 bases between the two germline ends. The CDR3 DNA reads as TGTGCCAGCAGTCGCGGGCTCTATAATGAGCAGTTCTTC. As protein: CASSRGLYNEQFF.

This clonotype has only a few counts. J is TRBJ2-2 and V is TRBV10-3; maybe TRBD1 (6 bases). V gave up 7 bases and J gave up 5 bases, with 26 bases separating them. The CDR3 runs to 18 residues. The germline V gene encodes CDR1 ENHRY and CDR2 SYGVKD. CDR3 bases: TGTGCCATCAACAAGGCCGGAAGGGACACCCGAGGGACCGGGGAGCTGTTTTTT. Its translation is CAINKAGRDTRGTGELFF.

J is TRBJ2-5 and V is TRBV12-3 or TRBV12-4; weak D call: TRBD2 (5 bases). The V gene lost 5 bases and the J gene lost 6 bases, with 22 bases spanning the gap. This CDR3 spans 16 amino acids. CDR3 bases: TGTGCCAGCAGTCCAGACTCGTCCTCCCGGGGAAAGACCCAGTACTTC. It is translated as CASSPDSSSRGKTQYF.

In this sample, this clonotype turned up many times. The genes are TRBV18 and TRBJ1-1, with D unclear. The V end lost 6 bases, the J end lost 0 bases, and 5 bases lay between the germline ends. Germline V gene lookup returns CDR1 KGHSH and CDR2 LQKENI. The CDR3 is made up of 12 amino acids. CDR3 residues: CASSSMNTEAFF. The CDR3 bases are TGTGCCAGCTCGTCGATGAACACTGAAGCTTTCTTT.

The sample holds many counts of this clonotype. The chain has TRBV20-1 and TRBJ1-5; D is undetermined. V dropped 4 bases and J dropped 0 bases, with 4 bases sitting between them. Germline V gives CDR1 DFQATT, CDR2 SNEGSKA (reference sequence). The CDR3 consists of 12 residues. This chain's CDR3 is CSATRSNQPQHF. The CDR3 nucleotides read TGCAGTGCTACCCGTAGCAATCAGCCCCAGCATTTT.

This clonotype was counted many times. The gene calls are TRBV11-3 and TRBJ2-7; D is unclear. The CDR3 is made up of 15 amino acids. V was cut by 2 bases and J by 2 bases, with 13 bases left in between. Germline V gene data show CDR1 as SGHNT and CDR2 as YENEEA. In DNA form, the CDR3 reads TGTGCCAGCAGCTTAAAGGCCACCACAGCCTACGAGCAGTACTTC. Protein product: CASSLKATTAYEQYF. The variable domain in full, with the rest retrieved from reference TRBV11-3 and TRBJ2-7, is EAGVVQSPRYKIIEKKQPVAFWCNPISGHNTLYWYLQNLGQGPELLIRYENEEAVDDSQLPKDRFSAERLKGVDSTLKIQPAELGDSAVYLCASSLKATTAYEQYFGPGTRLTVT.

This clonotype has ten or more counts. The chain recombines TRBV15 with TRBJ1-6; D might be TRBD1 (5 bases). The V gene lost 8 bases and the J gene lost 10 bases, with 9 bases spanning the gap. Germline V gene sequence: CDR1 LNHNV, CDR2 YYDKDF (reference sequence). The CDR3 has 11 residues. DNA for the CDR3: TGTGCCACCGGTGACAGCTCACCCCTCCACTTT. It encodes CATGDSSPLHF. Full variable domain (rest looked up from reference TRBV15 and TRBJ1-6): DAMVIQNPRYQVTQFGKPVTLSCSQTLNHNVMYWYQQKSSQAPKLLFHYYDKDFNNEADTPDNFQSRRPNTSFCFLDIRSPGLGDTAMYLCATGDSSPLHFGNGTRLTVT.

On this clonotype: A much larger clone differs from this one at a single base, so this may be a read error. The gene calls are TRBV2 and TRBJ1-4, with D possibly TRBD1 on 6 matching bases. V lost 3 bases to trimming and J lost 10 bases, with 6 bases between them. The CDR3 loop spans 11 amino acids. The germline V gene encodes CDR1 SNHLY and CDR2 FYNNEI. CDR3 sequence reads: CASSETGKLFF. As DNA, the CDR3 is TGTGCCAGCAGTGAGACAGGAAAACTGTTTTTT.

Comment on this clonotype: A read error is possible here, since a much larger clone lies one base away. The chain's CDR3 is CAGSFLGQGKETQYF. CDR3 sequence (DNA): TGTGCCGGCAGTTTCCTAGGGCAGGGGAAAGAGACCCAGTACTTC. The chain carries TRBV12-3 or TRBV12-4 and TRBJ2-5; possibly TRBD1 for D (6 bases). The CDR3 sequence is 15 residues long.

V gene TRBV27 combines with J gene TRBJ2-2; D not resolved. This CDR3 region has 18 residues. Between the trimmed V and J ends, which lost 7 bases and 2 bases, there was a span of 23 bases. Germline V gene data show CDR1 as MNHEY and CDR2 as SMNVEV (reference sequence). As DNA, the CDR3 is TGTGCCAGCATCCCCCCCCAGACGGGTAAAGGAAACACCGGGGAGCTGTTTTTT. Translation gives CASIPPQTGKGNTGELFF.

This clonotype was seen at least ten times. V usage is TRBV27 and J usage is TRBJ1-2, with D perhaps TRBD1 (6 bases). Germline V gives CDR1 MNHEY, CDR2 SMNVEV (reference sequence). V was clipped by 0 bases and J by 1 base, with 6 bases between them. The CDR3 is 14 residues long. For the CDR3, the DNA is TGTGCCAGCAGTTTATCGGGACATAACTATGGCTACACCTTC. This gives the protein CASSLSGHNYGYTF.

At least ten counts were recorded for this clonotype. The CDR3 DNA is TGCAGTGCTCTGGCTCCGAGCTCCTACGAGCAGTACTTC. This translates into CSALAPSSYEQYF. This chain connects TRBV20-1 to TRBJ2-7; no clear D gene. Trimming stripped 5 bases from V and 0 bases from J, with 11 bases between. Germline V gene lookup returns CDR1 DFQATT and CDR2 SNEGSKA (reference sequence). This CDR3 is 13 amino acids long.

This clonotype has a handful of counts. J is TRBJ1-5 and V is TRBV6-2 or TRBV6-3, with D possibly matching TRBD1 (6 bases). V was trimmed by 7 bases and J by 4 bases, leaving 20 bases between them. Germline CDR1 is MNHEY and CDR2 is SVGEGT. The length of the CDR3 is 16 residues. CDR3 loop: CASNRLREQGNQPQHF. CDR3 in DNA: TGTGCCAGCAACCGTTTAAGGGAACAGGGTAATCAGCCCCAGCATTTT.

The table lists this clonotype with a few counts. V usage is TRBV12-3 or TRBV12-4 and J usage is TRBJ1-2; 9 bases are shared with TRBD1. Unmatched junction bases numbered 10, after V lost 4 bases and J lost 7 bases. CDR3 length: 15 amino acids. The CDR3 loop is CASSSNLGQGFGYTF. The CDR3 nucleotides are TGTGCCAGCAGTTCGAACCTCGGACAGGGGTTTGGCTACACCTTC.

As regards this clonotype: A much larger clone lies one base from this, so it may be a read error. CDR3 protein: CASSPSGADASEQYF. Here the CDR3 DNA reads TGTGCCAGCTCACCAAGCGGAGCGGATGCGTCCGAGCAGTACTTC. The rearrangement links TRBV18 to TRBJ2-7; maybe TRBD2 (5 bases). The V and J ends lost 2 bases and 6 bases respectively, with 17 bases between them. The length of the CDR3 is 15 residues. In germline, CDR1 is KGHSH, CDR2 LQKENI.

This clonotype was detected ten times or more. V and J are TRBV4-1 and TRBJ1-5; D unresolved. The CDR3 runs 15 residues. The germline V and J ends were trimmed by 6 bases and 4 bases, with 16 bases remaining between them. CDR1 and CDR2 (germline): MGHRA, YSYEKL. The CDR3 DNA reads TGCGCCAGCAGACCGTGGTTTTCCACTAATCAGCCCCAGCATTTT. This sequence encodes CASRPWFSTNQPQHF.